This T cell receptor beta chain was identified during a study of T cell changes during pregnancy in multiple sclerosis. Trimming cost V 3 bases and J 4 bases; bases outside gene matches: 6. This CDR3 is 14 amino acids long. Germline CDR1 LNHDA, CDR2 SQIVND (reference sequence). Profiling relied on immunoSEQ multiplex PCR, and the TCRdb table lists in-frame clones only, not all of them. The sample has tens of thousands of clones; nearly 95% are singletons. The sequences come from CD8+ T cells from peripheral blood mononuclear cells, collected in the third trimester of pregnancy. This receptor was obtained from a female donor with multiple sclerosis, enrolled in a pregnancy study. This sequence joins TRBV19 and TRBJ2-7, with 7 bases matching TRBD2. The CDR3 region is CASSMGGALYEQYF. Here the CDR3 DNA reads TGTGCCAGTAGTATGGGAGGGGCGCTATACGAGCAGTACTTC.